This is a list of T cell receptor beta chains from one sample in a study of T-cell memory formation after mild COVID-19. TCRdb independently ran MiXCR on the 5' RACE reads; one entry per CDR3 protein. The table records about 350,000 distinct CDR3 sequences, 25% to 30% of them present only once. Sequenced material: PBMCs or a T cell subset sorted from them (not recorded which). The source is an adult woman who had mild COVID-19 (a few samples of this study predate the infection). Cell type and time point are not known. CDR3s include the opening cysteine and the closing phenylalanine or tryptophan. A D gene is named only where the DNA matches it firmly. Not every row has a clone size; where given, it reads once, few, many or a size class.

d_gene,len,v_gene,abundance,j_gene,CDR3aa,CDR3nt
-,14,TRBV11-2,-,TRBJ1-1,CASSLGCQRTEAFF,TGTGCCAGCAGCCTGGGATGTCAGAGGACTGAAGCTTTCTTT
-,14,TRBV4-2,-,TRBJ2-7,CASSPRYNRGEQYF,TGTGCCAGCAGCCCTCGTTATAACCGTGGGGAGCAGTACTTC
-,15,TRBV28,-,TRBJ1-5,CASRERDRANQPQHF,TGTGCCAGCAGGGAAAGAGACAGAGCCAATCAGCCCCAGCATTTT
-,14,TRBV7-9,-,TRBJ2-1,CASSFIELWNEQFF,TGTGCCAGCAGCTTTATAGAACTATGGAATGAGCAGTTCTTC
TRBD1,14,TRBV5-1,few,TRBJ2-7,CASSPWTGNYEQYF,TGCGCCAGCAGCCCCTGGACAGGGAACTACGAGCAGTACTTC
TRBD1,15,TRBV27,-,TRBJ1-1,CASRVNGQGKTEAFF,TGTGCCAGCAGAGTTAACGGACAGGGGAAAACTGAAGCTTTCTTT
TRBD2,16,TRBV7-8,few,TRBJ2-3,CASSSTLAGNTDTQYF,TGTGCCAGCAGCTCCACCCTAGCGGGAAACACAGATACGCAGTATTTT
-,13,TRBV6-5,few,TRBJ1-1,CASSANMNTEAFF,TGTGCCAGCAGCGCAAACATGAACACTGAAGCTTTCTTT
TRBD2,15,TRBV7-2,few,TRBJ2-5,CASSLAHSGQETQYF,TGTGCCAGCAGCTTAGCGCATAGCGGGCAAGAGACCCAGTACTTC
-,14,TRBV7-6,-,TRBJ1-5,CASSPRLGNQPQHF,TGTGCCAGCAGCCCGAGACTGGGCAATCAGCCCCAGCATTTT
-,12,TRBV7-9,-,TRBJ1-1,CASSFGREEAFF,TGTGCCAGCAGCTTCGGCAGGGAAGAAGCTTTCTTT
TRBD1,14,TRBV12-3/TRBV12-4,-,TRBJ1-2,CASSRGTVRGGYTF,TGTGCCAGCAGTCGTGGGACAGTCCGGGGTGGCTACACCTTC